The 2 T cell receptor beta chains below come from one sample, sequenced in a study of T cells in Graves' hyperthyroidism and ophthalmopathy. TCR beta CDR3 regions were amplified from RNA transcripts. First-round RT-PCR of the TCR CDR3 relied on the HTBI primer set. TCRdb redid the calling of the multiplex PCR reads with MiXCR, one entry per CDR3 protein. The sample has a few hundred thousand distinct CDR3 sequences; roughly 18% are singletons. The sample was blood. These receptor sequences come from a woman younger than 30 with Graves' ophthalmopathy.

This clonotype was observed at least ten times. The chain recombines TRBV27 with TRBJ2-3; 12 nucleotides match TRBD2. The trim removed 2 bases at V and 5 bases at J, leaving 11 bases unmatched. In germline, CDR1 is MNHEY, CDR2 SMNVEV (reference sequence). The CDR3 covers 18 residues. CDR3 in amino acids: CASSLRASGGASVDTQYF. In DNA form, the CDR3 reads TGTGCCAGCAGTTTAAGGGCTAGCGGGGGGGCGTCTGTAGATACGCAGTATTTT.

The gene calls are TRBV7-3 and TRBJ2-7, with 13 positions matching TRBD2. CDR1 SGHTA and CDR2 FQGTGA come from the germline V gene. Trimming took 5 bases from V and 7 from J; bases not matched to a gene: 23. This CDR3 has 20 amino acids. CDR3 protein: CASSPLGGGLAGARGGEQYF. In DNA form, the CDR3 reads TGTGCCAGCAGCCCCCTCGGGGGTGGACTAGCGGGGGCCAGAGGAGGGGAGCAGTACTTC.